This record concerns one T cell receptor beta chain sequence. The CDR3 is 15 amino acids. CDR1 and CDR2 (germline): GTSNPN, SVGIG (reference sequence). V gave up 3 bases and J gave up 1 base; unmatched junction bases: 7. The sample belongs to a study of OX40 agonist ivuxolimab in advanced cancers. The method was immunoSEQ multiplex PCR; TCRdb's version includes in-frame clones alone and lacks a portion of them. Counted here are around 82,000 clones, roughly 88% occurring once; the ten biggest clones make up less than 0.85%. The material was CD4+ or CD8+ T cells sorted from blood, obtained in a trial of the OX40 agonist ivuxolimab. The clonotype originates from an adult with an advanced solid tumor such as melanoma, head and neck, liver or kidney cancer. The chain is built from TRBV30 and TRBJ2-3; 7 nucleotides match TRBD2. CDR3: CAWSLLARGTDTQYF. CDR3 bases: TGTGCCTGGAGCCTACTAGCGAGAGGCACAGATACGCAGTATTTT.